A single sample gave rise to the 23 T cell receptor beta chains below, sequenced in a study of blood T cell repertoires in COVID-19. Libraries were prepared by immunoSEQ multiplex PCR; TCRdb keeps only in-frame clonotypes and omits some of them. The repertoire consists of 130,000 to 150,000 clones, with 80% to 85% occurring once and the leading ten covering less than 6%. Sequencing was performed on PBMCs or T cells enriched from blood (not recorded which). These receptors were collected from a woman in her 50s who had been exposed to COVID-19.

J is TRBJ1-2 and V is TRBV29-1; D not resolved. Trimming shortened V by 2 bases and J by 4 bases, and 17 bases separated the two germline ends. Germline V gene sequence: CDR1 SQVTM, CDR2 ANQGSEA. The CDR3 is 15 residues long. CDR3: CSVEIGRQEVYGYTF. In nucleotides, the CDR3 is TGCAGCGTTGAAATCGGTCGCCAGGAGGTCTATGGCTACACCTTC.

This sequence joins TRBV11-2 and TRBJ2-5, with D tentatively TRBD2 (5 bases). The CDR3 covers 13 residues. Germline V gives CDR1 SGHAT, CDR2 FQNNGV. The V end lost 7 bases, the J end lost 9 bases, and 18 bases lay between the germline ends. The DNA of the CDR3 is TGTGCCAGCACCCAGCGGCCTCCCTGGGCCCAGTACTTC. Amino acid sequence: CASTQRPPWAQYF. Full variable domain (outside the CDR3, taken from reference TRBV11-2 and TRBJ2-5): EAGVAQSPRYKIIEKRQSVAFWCNPISGHATLYWYQQILGQGPKLLIQFQNNGVVDDSQLPKDRFSAERLKGVDSTLKIQPAKLEDSAVYLCASTQRPPWAQYFGPGTRLLVL.

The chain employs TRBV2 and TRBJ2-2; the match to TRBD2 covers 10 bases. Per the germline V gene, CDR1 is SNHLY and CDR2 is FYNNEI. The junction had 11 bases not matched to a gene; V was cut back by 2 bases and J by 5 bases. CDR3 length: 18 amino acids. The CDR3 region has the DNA TGTGCCAGCAGTGAAAGGGCTCGACTAGCGGGTTTAACCGGGGAGCTGTTTTTT. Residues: CASSERARLAGLTGELFF.

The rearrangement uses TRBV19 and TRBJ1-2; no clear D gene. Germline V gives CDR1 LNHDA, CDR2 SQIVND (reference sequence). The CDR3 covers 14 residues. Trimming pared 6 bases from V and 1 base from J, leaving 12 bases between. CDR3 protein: CASSLLTSNYGYTF. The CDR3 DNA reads TGTGCCAGTAGCCTTCTGACAAGTAACTATGGCTACACCTTC.

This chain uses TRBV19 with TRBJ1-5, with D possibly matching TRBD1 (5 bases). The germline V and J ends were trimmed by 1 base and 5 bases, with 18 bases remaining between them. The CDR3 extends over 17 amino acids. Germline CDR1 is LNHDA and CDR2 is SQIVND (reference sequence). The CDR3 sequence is CASSIGAGGGGHQPQHF. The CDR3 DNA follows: TGTGCCAGTAGTATAGGGGCTGGGGGGGGAGGACATCAGCCCCAGCATTTT. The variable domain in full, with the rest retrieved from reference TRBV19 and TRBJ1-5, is DGGITQSPKYLFRKEGQNVTLSCEQNLNHDAMYWYRQDPGQGLRLIYYSQIVNDFQKGDIAEGYSVSREKKESFPLTVTSAQKNPTAFYLCASSIGAGGGGHQPQHFGDGTRLSIL.

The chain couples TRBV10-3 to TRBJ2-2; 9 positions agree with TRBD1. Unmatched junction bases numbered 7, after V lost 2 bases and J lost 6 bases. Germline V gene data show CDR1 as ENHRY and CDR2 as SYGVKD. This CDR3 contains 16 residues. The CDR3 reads CAISERGQGSAGELFF. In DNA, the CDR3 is TGTGCCATCAGTGAGAGGGGACAGGGAAGCGCCGGGGAGCTGTTTTTT.

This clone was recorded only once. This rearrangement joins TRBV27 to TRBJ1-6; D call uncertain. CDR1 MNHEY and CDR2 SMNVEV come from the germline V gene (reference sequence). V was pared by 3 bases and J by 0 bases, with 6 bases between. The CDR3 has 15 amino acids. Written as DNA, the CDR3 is TGTGCCAGCAGTTTTTCTATCTCCTATAATTCACCCCTCCACTTT. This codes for CASSFSISYNSPLHF.

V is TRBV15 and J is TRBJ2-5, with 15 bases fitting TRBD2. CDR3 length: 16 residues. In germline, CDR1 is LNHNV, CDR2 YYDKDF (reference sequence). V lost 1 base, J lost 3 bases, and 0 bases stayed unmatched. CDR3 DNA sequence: TGTGCCACCAGCAGAGGGACTAGCGGGGGGGAAGAGACCCAGTACTTC. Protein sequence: CATSRGTSGGEETQYF.

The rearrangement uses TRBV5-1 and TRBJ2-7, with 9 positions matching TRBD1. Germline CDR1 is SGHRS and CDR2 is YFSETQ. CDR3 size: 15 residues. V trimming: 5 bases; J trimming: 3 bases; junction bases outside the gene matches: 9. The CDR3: CASRVSGTGNYEQYF. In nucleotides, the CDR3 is TGCGCCAGCAGGGTCTCCGGGACAGGGAACTACGAGCAGTACTTC.

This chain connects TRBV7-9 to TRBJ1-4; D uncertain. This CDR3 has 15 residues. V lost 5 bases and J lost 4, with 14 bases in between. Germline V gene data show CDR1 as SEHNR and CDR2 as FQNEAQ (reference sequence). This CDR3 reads CASSPGTAFNEKLFF. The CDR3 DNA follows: TGTGCCAGCAGCCCAGGAACCGCTTTTAATGAAAAACTGTTTTTT.

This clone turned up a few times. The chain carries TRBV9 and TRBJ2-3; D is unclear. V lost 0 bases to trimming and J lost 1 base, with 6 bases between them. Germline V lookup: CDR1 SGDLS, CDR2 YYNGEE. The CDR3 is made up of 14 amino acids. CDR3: CASSVGAGTDTQYF. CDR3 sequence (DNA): TGTGCCAGCAGCGTAGGTGCGGGCACAGATACGCAGTATTTT.

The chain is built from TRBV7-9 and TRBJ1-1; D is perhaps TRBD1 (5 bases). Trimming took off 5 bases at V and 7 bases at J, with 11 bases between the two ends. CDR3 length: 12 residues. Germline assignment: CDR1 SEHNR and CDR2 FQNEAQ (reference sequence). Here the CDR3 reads CASSPNRFEAFF. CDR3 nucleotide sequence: TGTGCCAGCAGCCCTAACAGGTTTGAAGCTTTCTTT. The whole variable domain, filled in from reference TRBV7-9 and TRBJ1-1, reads DTGVSQNPRHKITKRGQNVTFRCDPISEHNRLYWYRQTLGQGPEFLTYFQNEAQLEKSRLLSDRFSAERPKGSFSTLEIQRTEQGDSAMYLCASSPNRFEAFFGQGTRLTVV.

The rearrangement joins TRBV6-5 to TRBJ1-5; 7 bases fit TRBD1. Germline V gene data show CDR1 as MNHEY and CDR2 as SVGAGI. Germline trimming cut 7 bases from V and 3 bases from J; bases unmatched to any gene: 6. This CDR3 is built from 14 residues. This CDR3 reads CASKQQGTNQPQHF. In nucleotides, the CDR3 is TGTGCCAGCAAACAACAGGGGACCAATCAGCCCCAGCATTTT.

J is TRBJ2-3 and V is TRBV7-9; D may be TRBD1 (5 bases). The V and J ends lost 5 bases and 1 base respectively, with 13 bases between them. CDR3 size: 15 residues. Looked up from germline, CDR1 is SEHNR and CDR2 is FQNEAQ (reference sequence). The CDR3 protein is CASSPGRTRTDTQYF. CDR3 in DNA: TGTGCCAGCAGCCCGGGCCGGACACGCACAGATACGCAGTATTTT. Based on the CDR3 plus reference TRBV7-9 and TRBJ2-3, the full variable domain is DTGVSQNPRHKITKRGQNVTFRCDPISEHNRLYWYRQTLGQGPEFLTYFQNEAQLEKSRLLSDRFSAERPKGSFSTLEIQRTEQGDSAMYLCASSPGRTRTDTQYFGPGTRLTVL.

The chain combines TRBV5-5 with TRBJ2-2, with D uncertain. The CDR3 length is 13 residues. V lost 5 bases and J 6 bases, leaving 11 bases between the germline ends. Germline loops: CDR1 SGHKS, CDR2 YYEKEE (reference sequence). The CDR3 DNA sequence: TGTGCCAGCAGTCGTAACGGTCCCGGGGAGCTGTTTTTT. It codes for CASSRNGPGELFF.

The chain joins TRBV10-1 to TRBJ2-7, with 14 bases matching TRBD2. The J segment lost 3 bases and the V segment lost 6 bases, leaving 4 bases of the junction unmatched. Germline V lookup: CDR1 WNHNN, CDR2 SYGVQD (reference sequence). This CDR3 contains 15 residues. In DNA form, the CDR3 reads TGCGCCAGCAGCATGACTAGCGGGGGGGTCTACGAGCAGTACTTC. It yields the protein CASSMTSGGVYEQYF.

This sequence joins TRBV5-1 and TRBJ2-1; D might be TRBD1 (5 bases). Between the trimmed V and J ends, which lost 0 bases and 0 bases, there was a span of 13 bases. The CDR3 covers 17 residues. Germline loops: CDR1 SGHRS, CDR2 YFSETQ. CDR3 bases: TGCGCCAGCAGCTTGGTATTGGGGCCGAGCTCCTACAATGAGCAGTTCTTC. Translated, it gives CASSLVLGPSSYNEQFF.

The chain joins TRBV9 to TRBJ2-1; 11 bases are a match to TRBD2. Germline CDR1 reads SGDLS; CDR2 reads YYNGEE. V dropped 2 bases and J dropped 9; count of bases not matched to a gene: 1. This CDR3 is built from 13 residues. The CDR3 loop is CASSVGTSGEQFF. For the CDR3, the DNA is TGTGCCAGCAGCGTTGGGACTAGCGGTGAGCAGTTCTTC.

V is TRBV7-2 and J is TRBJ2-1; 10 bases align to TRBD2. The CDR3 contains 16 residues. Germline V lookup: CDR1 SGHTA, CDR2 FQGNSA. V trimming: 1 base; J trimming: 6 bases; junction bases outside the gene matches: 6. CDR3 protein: CASSLGSLAGVNEQFF. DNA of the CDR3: TGTGCCAGCAGCTTAGGAAGCCTAGCGGGAGTCAATGAGCAGTTCTTC.

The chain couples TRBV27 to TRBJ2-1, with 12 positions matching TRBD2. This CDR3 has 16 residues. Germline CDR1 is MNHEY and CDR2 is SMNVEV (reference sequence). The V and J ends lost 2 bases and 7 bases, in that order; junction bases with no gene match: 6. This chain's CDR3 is CASSLGLAGGLNEQFF. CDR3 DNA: TGTGCCAGCAGTTTAGGGCTAGCGGGGGGGCTTAATGAGCAGTTCTTC.

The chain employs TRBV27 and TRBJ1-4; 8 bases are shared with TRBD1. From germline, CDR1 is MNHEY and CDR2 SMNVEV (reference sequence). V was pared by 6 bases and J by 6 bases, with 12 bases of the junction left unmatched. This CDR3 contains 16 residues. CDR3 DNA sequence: TGTGCCAGCAGATCAATCCAGGGGGCGCATGATGAAAAACTGTTTTTT. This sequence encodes CASRSIQGAHDEKLFF.

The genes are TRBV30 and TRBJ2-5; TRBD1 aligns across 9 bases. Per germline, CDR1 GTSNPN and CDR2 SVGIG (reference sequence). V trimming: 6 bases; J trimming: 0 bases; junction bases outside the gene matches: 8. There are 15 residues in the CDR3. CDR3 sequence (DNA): TGTGCCTGCGTGTCGGGGGACAGGGACCAAGAGACCCAGTACTTC. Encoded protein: CACVSGDRDQETQYF.

CDR3 sequence: CASSQTNRGTGYGYTF. The CDR3 nucleotides are TGTGCCAGCAGCCAGACCAACAGGGGGACGGGCTATGGCTACACCTTC. The rearrangement links TRBV11-2 to TRBJ1-2; the match to TRBD1 covers 8 bases. J gave up 4 bases and V 5 bases, and 12 bases lay outside the gene matches. Germline CDR1 and CDR2: SGHAT and FQNNGV. The CDR3 totals 16 residues.